Sequencing of this T cell receptor (beta chain) was carried out in a study of high-grade serous ovarian cancer treatment subgroups. Whole-study context: On average, 14,192 reads and 6,500 to 8,000 unique TCR beta rearrangements were obtained per sample.

This clone was detected only a few times. The protocol was immunoSEQ multiplex PCR, while the TCRdb copy is restricted to in-frame clones and leaves out a portion. The sample shows more than 7,500 clones, roughly nine tenths of them seen only once. Tumor samples were taken before definitive surgery or chemotherapy. Germline V gene data show CDR1 as GTSNPN and CDR2 as SVGIG (reference sequence). The CDR3 contains 13 residues. Trimming removed 1 base from V and 0 bases from J, with 6 bases in between. Sequenced material: tumor tissue. The clonotype was recovered from a human donor with high-grade serous ovarian cancer. The chain employs TRBV30 and TRBJ1-1, with D uncertain. CDR3 in amino acids: CAWSAGLNTEAFF. In DNA, the CDR3 is TGTGCCTGGAGTGCCGGACTGAACACTGAAGCTTTCTTT.